The 5 T cell receptor beta chains below were found in one sample sequenced in a study of molecular identifiers for immune sequencing clone quantification. TCRdb itself ran the PCR reads through MiXCR, one entry per CDR3 protein. Among 490,000 or so distinct CDR3 sequences, about 26% were seen once, and the ten largest hold about 0.75%. Input material: naive CD8+ T cells from blood, with Jurkat cell RNA spiked in. This sample's subset: FACS-sorted CD8+CD4-CCR7+CD45RA+ naive T cells. These receptors all stem from a human donor in good health. Some libraries in this study had Jurkat cell RNA spiked in.

This clonotype occurred many times. The J gene is TRBJ2-5, the V gene TRBV13; 10 bases line up with TRBD1. The ends lost 5 bases at V and 2 bases at J; junction bases unmatched: 8. Per the germline V gene, CDR1 is PRHDT and CDR2 is FYEKMQ (reference sequence). The CDR3 covers 16 residues. The CDR3 DNA is TGTGCCAGCAGCACCAGACAGGGGGCGCGACAAGAGACCCAGTACTTC. Translated: CASSTRQGARQETQYF.

This clonotype was counted ten times or more. The rearrangement uses TRBV7-2 and TRBJ1-2; D is ambiguous. Germline loops: CDR1 SGHTA, CDR2 FQGNSA. The CDR3 has 13 amino acids. The V gene lost 1 base and the J gene lost 1 base, with 4 bases spanning the gap. CDR3 residues: CASSLEINYGYTF. In DNA form, the CDR3 reads TGTGCCAGCAGCTTAGAGATTAACTATGGCTACACCTTC.

This clonotype was detected a few times. J is TRBJ2-1 and V is TRBV6-2 or TRBV6-3; possibly TRBD1 for D (5 bases). There are 11 residues in the CDR3. Trimming removed 6 bases at V and 8 bases at J, with 8 bases between. CDR1 MNHEY and CDR2 SVGEGT come from the germline V gene. The CDR3 nucleotides are TGTGCCAGCAGCCCAGGGCATGAGCAGTTCTTC. Its protein is CASSPGHEQFF.

As DNA, the CDR3 is TGTGCCAGCAGCCAGGCGACGGGCGGGAGCTCCTACGAGCAGTACTTC. This gives the protein CASSQATGGSSYEQYF. The chain recombines TRBV4-2 with TRBJ2-7; TRBD2 agrees at 7 bases. V was pared by 3 bases and J by 0 bases, with 8 bases of the junction left unmatched. The germline gives CDR1 LGHNA, CDR2 YNFKEQ. CDR3 length: 16 residues.

As to this clonotype: The germline gene is not matched at one end of the junction; a read error may be the cause. The chain combines TRBV20-1 with TRBJ2-5; 15 bases match TRBD2. Germline V gene data show CDR1 as DFQATT and CDR2 as SNEGSKA (reference sequence). The length of the CDR3 is 16 residues. Here the CDR3 reads CSAKGLAGGKQETQYF. CDR3 coding DNA: TGCAGCGCTAAGGGACTAGCGGGAGGTAAACAGGAGACCCAGTACTTC.